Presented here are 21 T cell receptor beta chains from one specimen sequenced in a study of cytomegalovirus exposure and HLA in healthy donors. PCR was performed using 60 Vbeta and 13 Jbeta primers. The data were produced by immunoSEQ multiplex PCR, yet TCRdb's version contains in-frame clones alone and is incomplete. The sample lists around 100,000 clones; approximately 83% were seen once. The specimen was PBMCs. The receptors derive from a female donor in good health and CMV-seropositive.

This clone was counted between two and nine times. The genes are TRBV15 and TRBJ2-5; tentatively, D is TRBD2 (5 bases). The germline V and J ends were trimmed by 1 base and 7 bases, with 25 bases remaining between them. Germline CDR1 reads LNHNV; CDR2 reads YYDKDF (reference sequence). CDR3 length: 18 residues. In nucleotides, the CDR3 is TGTGCCACCAGCAGAGTTCGACATCCGGGGTTTAATGAAGGGACCCAGTACTTC. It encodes CATSRVRHPGFNEGTQYF.

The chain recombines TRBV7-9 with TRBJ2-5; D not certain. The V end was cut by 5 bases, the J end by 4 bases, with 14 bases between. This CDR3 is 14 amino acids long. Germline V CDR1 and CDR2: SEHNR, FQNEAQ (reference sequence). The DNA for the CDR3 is TGTGCCAGCAGCCCCCCGCCAAGAGGAGAGACCCAGTACTTC. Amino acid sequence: CASSPPPRGETQYF.

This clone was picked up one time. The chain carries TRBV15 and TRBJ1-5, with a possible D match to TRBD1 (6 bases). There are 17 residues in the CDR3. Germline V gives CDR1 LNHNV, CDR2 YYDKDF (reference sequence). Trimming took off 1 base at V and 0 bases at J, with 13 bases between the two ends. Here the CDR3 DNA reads TGTGCCACCAGCAGAGCGACAGGAACTTATAGCAATCAGCCCCAGCATTTT. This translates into CATSRATGTYSNQPQHF.

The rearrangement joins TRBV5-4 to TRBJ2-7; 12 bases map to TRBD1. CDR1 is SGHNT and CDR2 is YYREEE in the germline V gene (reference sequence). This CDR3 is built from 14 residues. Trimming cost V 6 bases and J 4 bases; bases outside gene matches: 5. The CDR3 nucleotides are TGTGCCAGCACCCCGGGACAGGGGGCTTACGAGCAGTACTTC. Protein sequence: CASTPGQGAYEQYF. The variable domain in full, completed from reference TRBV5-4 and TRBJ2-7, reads ETGVTQSPTHLIKTRGQQVTLRCSSQSGHNTVSWYQQALGQGPQFIFQYYREEENGRGNFPPRFSGLQFPNYSSELNVNALELDDSALYLCASTPGQGAYEQYFGPGTRLTVT.

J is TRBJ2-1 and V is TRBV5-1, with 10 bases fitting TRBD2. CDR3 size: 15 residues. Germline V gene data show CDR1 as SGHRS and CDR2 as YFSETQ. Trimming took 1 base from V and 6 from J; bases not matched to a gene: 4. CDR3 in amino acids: CASSLSSGSINEQFF. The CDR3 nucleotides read TGCGCCAGCAGCTTGTCTAGCGGGAGTATCAATGAGCAGTTCTTC. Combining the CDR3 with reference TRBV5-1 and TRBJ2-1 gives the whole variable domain KAGVTQTPRYLIKTRGQQVTLSCSPISGHRSVSWYQQTPGQGLQFLFEYFSETQRNKGNFPGRFSGRQFSNSRSEMNVSTLELGDSALYLCASSLSSGSINEQFFGPGTRLTVL.

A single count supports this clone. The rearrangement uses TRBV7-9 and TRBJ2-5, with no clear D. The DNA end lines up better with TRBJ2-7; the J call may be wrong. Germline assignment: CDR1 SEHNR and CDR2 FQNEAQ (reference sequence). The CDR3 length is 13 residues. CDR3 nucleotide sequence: TGTGCCAGCAGCCGAGGAGCTGGGTACGAGCAGTACTTC. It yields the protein CASSRGAGYEQYF.

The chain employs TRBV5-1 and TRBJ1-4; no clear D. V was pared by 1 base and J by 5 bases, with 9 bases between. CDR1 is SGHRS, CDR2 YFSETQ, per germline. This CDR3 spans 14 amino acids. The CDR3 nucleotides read TGCGCCAGCAGCTTGCGGGGTCTGAATGAAAAACTGTTTTTT. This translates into CASSLRGLNEKLFF. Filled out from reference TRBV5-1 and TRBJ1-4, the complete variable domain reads KAGVTQTPRYLIKTRGQQVTLSCSPISGHRSVSWYQQTPGQGLQFLFEYFSETQRNKGNFPGRFSGRQFSNSRSEMNVSTLELGDSALYLCASSLRGLNEKLFFGSGTQLSVL.

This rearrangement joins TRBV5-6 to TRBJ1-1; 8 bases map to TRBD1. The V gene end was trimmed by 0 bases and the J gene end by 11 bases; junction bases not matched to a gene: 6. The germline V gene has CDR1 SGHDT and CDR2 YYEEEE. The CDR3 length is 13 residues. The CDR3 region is CASSLGQGRGAFF. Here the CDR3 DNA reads TGTGCCAGCAGCTTGGGACAGGGGCGCGGGGCTTTCTTT.

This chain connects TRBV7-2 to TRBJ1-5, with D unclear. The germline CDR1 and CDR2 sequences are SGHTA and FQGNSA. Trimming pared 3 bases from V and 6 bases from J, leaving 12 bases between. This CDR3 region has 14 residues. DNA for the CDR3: TGTGCCAGCAGCTTGACATTCGTGGGTCAGCCCCAGCATTTT. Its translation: CASSLTFVGQPQHF.

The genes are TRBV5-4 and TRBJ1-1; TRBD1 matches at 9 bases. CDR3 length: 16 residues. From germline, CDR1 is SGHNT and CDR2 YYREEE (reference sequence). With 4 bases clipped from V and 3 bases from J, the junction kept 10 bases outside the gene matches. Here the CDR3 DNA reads TGTGCCAGCAGCCAAGGGACAGGGAGGTTCGACACTGAAGCTTTCTTT. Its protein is CASSQGTGRFDTEAFF.

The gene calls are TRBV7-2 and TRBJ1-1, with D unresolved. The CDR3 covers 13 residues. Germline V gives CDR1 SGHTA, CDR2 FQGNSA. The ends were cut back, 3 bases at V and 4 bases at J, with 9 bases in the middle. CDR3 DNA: TGTGCCAGCAGCTTTACGGGATCCACTGAAGCTTTCTTT. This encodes CASSFTGSTEAFF. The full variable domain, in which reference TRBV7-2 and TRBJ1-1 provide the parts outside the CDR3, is GAGVSQSPSNKVTEKGKDVELRCDPISGHTALYWYRQSLGQGLEFLIYFQGNSAPDKSGLPSDRFSAERTGGSVSTLTIQRTQQEDSAVYLCASSFTGSTEAFFGQGTRLTVV.

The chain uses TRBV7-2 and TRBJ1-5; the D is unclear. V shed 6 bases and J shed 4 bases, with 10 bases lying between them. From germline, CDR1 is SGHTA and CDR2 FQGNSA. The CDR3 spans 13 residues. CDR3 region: CASRSKTNQPQHF. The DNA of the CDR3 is TGTGCCAGCAGATCCAAGACTAATCAGCCCCAGCATTTT.

CDR3 coding DNA: TGTGCCAGCAGAAGACAGGTGGACACTGAAGCTTTCTTT. Its protein is CASRRQVDTEAFF. The J gene is TRBJ1-1, the V gene TRBV6-1, with a weak D call TRBD1 (6 bases). V dropped 6 bases and J dropped 3 bases, with 11 bases sitting between them. CDR3 length: 13 amino acids. CDR1 and CDR2 (germline): MNHNS, SASEGT.

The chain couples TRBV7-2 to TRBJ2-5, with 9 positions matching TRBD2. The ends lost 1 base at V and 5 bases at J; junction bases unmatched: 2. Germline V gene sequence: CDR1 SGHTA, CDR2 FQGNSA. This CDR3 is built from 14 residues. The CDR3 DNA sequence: TGTGCCAGCAGCTTAGGCGGGGGGGACGAGACCCAGTACTTC. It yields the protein CASSLGGGDETQYF. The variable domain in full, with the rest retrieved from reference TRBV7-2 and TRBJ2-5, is GAGVSQSPSNKVTEKGKDVELRCDPISGHTALYWYRQSLGQGLEFLIYFQGNSAPDKSGLPSDRFSAERTGGSVSTLTIQRTQQEDSAVYLCASSLGGGDETQYFGPGTRLLVL.

The CDR3 DNA reads TGTGCCAGCAAAGGAGGGGTTCGCGAGCAGTACTTC. It translates to CASKGGVREQYF. The rearrangement joins TRBV28 to TRBJ2-7; TRBD2 might be the D (6 bases). Germline assignment: CDR1 MDHEN and CDR2 SYDVKM. The V and J ends lost 7 bases and 6 bases respectively, with 13 bases between them. The CDR3 length is 12 residues. The full variable domain, completed using reference TRBV28 and TRBJ2-7, is DVKVTQSSRYLVKRTGEKVFLECVQDMDHENMFWYRQDPGLGLRLIYFSYDVKMKEKGDIPEGYSVSREKKERFSLILESASTNQTSMYLCASKGGVREQYFGPGTRLTVT.

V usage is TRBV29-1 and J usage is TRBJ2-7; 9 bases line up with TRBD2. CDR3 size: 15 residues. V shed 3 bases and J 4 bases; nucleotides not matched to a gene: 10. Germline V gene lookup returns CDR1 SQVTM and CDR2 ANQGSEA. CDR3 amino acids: CSVDWGSGSRYEQYF. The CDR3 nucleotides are TGCAGCGTTGATTGGGGTAGCGGGAGTAGGTACGAGCAGTACTTC.

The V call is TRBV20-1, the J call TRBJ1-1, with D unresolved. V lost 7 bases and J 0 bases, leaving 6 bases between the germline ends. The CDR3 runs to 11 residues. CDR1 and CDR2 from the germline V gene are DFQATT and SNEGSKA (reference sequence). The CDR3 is CSGQVNTEAFF. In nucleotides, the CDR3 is TGCAGTGGACAAGTGAACACTGAAGCTTTCTTT.

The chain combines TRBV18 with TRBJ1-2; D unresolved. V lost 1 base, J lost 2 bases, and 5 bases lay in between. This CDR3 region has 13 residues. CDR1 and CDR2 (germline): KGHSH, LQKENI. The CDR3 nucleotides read TGTGCCAGCTCACCACAACAGAACTATGGCTACACCTTC. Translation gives CASSPQQNYGYTF.

The CDR3 DNA reads as TGCAGCGTTGAAGACCCCCCAGGAAACACCATATATTTT. Protein product: CSVEDPPGNTIYF. This chain connects TRBV29-1 to TRBJ1-3; D call uncertain. This CDR3 contains 13 residues. Germline-derived CDR1 and CDR2 are SQVTM and ANQGSEA. Trimming removed 0 bases from V and 4 bases from J, with 7 bases in between.

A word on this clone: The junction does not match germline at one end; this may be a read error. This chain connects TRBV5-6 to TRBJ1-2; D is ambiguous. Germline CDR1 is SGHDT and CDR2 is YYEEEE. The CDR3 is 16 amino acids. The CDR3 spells CASSLARVSLGYGYPF. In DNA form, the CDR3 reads TGTGCCAGCAGCTTGGCGAGGGTTTCATTAGGCTATGGCTACCCCTTC.

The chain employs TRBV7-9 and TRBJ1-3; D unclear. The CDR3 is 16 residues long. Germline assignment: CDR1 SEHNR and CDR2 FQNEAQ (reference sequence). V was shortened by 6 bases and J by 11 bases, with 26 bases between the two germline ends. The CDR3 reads CASSIGGRSPPPAIYF. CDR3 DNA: TGTGCCAGCAGTATAGGTGGGCGAAGCCCCCCTCCCGCCATATATTTT. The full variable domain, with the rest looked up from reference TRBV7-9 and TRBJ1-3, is DTGVSQNPRHKITKRGQNVTFRCDPISEHNRLYWYRQTLGQGPEFLTYFQNEAQLEKSRLLSDRFSAERPKGSFSTLEIQRTEQGDSAMYLCASSIGGRSPPPAIYFGEGSWLTVV.